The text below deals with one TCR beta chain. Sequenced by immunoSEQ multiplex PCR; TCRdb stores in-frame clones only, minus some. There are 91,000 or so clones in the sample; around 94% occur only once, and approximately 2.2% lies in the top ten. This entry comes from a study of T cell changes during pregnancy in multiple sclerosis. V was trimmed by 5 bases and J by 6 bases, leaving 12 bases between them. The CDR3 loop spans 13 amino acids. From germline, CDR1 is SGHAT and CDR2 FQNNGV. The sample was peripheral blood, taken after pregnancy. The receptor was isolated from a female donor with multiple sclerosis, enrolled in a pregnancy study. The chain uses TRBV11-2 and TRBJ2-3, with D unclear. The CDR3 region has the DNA TGTGCCAGCAGCAGTCAGGCTCGGGATACGCAGTATTTT. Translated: CASSSQARDTQYF.